These 15 T cell receptor beta chains came from one sample sequenced in a study of cytomegalovirus exposure and HLA in healthy donors. Primers included in the PCR were 60 Vbeta and 13 Jbeta primers. Assay: immunoSEQ multiplex PCR; the TCRdb copy retains only in-frame clones and omits some. The sample lists over 150,000 clones, approximately 72% occurring once. Input material: PBMCs. The receptors shown here come from a man in his forties or fifties in good health and CMV-seronegative.

This chain links TRBV5-1 with TRBJ1-2; a possible D gene is TRBD1 (5 bases). From germline, CDR1 is SGHRS and CDR2 YFSETQ. Trimming cost V 4 bases and J 6 bases, with 13 bases left between them. The CDR3 is 13 amino acids. DNA for the CDR3: TGCGCCAGCAGCCACTATCAAGGGGATGGCTACACCTTC. Translation gives CASSHYQGDGYTF.

This rearrangement joins TRBV5-1 to TRBJ2-5, with 10 bases aligning to TRBD2. Germline trimming cut 5 bases from V and 4 bases from J; bases unmatched to any gene: 17. There are 18 residues in the CDR3. Germline-derived CDR1 and CDR2 are SGHRS and YFSETQ. Here the CDR3 DNA reads TGCGCCAGCAGGAAGAACTTGGTCCAGCGGGGGGGCGGAGAGACCCAGTACTTC. As protein: CASRKNLVQRGGGETQYF.

The chain couples TRBV5-1 to TRBJ1-1, with 12 nucleotides matching TRBD1. This CDR3 comprises 18 residues. Per germline, CDR1 SGHRS and CDR2 YFSETQ. Trimming removed 3 bases from V and 0 bases from J; junction bases left unmatched: 9. DNA for the CDR3: TGCGCCAGCAGCTACCTCCCGGGACAGGGGGCGGTGAACACTGAAGCTTTCTTT. This translates into CASSYLPGQGAVNTEAFF.

The CDR3 sequence: CASSGDREEQYF. CDR3 nucleotide sequence: TGTGCCAGCAGCGGGGACAGGGAAGAGCAGTACTTC. The chain is built from TRBV9 and TRBJ2-7, with 9 bases fitting TRBD1. Germline V gene lookup returns CDR1 SGDLS and CDR2 YYNGEE. The CDR3 has 12 amino acids. V was clipped by 3 bases and J by 7 bases; unmatched bases: 2.

This chain uses TRBV7-9 with TRBJ1-5; TRBD1 matches 7 bases. Germline V CDR1 and CDR2: SEHNR, FQNEAQ (reference sequence). The V gene end was trimmed by 2 bases and the J gene end by 4 bases; junction bases not matched to a gene: 14. The CDR3 spans 18 residues. CDR3 protein: CASSLSRDSYAANQPQHF. The CDR3 DNA is TGTGCCAGCAGCTTAAGTCGGGACAGTTATGCAGCGAATCAGCCCCAGCATTTT.

This clone was counted a few times. The rearrangement links TRBV9 to TRBJ2-5, with 11 bases that match TRBD2. With 0 bases clipped from V and 5 bases from J, the junction kept 9 bases outside the gene matches. From germline, CDR1 is SGDLS and CDR2 YYNGEE. This CDR3 has 17 residues. In nucleotides, the CDR3 is TGTGCCAGCAGCGTAGCGGGTAGCGGGGGGGCCCAGGAGACCCAGTACTTC. This codes for CASSVAGSGGAQETQYF.

The chain joins TRBV11-2 to TRBJ2-7; TRBD1 aligns across 9 bases. V trimming: 5 bases; J trimming: 11 bases; junction bases outside the gene matches: 7. In germline, CDR1 is SGHAT, CDR2 FQNNGV. The CDR3 loop spans 12 amino acids. In nucleotides, the CDR3 is TGTGCCAGCAGCAGAGACAGGGGGTGGGAGTACTTC. It translates to CASSRDRGWEYF.

This chain uses TRBV9 with TRBJ1-5; 7 bases agree with TRBD1. CDR3 length equals 16 residues. CDR1 and CDR2 (germline): SGDLS, YYNGEE. Losses at the gene ends were 3 bases for V and 1 base for J; bases not matched to a gene: 7. The CDR3 spells CASSADRVLSNQPQHF. CDR3 nucleotides: TGTGCCAGCAGCGCCGACAGGGTATTAAGCAATCAGCCCCAGCATTTT.

J is TRBJ2-5 and V is TRBV7-2; D possibly corresponds to TRBD2 (5 bases). The CDR3 length is 13 residues. Per the germline V gene, CDR1 is SGHTA and CDR2 is FQGNSA. Deletions cut 4 bases from V and 4 bases from J, with 10 bases between. The CDR3 is CASSYSGGETQYF. The CDR3 nucleotides are TGTGCCAGCAGCTACTCAGGAGGAGAGACCCAGTACTTC. Combining the CDR3 with reference TRBV7-2 and TRBJ2-5 gives the whole variable domain GAGVSQSPSNKVTEKGKDVELRCDPISGHTALYWYRQSLGQGLEFLIYFQGNSAPDKSGLPSDRFSAERTGGSVSTLTIQRTQQEDSAVYLCASSYSGGETQYFGPGTRLLVL.

The chain couples TRBV5-5 to TRBJ2-1; 8 nucleotides agree with TRBD2. CDR3 length: 15 residues. V lost 2 bases, J lost 1 base, and 2 bases stayed unmatched. Germline V gene lookup returns CDR1 SGHKS and CDR2 YYEKEE (reference sequence). This CDR3 reads CASSLAGESYNEQFF. The CDR3 DNA follows: TGTGCCAGCAGCTTAGCGGGGGAATCCTACAATGAGCAGTTCTTC.

This chain links TRBV12-5 with TRBJ1-2; 9 nucleotides line up with TRBD1. In germline, CDR1 is LGHNT, CDR2 FRNRAP. The CDR3 loop spans 13 amino acids. The V and J ends lost 6 bases and 4 bases, in that order; junction bases with no gene match: 3. The CDR3 DNA is TGTGCTAGTGGCCGGGACAGGGTCTATGGCTACACCTTC. Protein product: CASGRDRVYGYTF.

This chain uses TRBV19 with TRBJ1-5; 7 nucleotides line up with TRBD1. The V gene end was trimmed by 4 bases and the J gene end by 3 bases; junction bases not matched to a gene: 15. Per the germline V gene, CDR1 is LNHDA and CDR2 is SQIVND (reference sequence). The CDR3 is made up of 18 amino acids. The CDR3 spells CASSKRQGGTIANQPQHF. For the CDR3, the DNA is TGTGCCAGTAGTAAGAGACAGGGAGGAACTATAGCCAATCAGCCCCAGCATTTT.

V and J are TRBV2 and TRBJ1-6; no firm D call. The CDR3 contains 15 residues. Trimming pared 6 bases from V and 0 bases from J, leaving 9 bases between. Germline assignment: CDR1 SNHLY and CDR2 FYNNEI. The CDR3 region has the DNA TGTGCCAGCAGGTACGAGGGCTCCTATAATTCACCCCTCCACTTT. Protein product: CASRYEGSYNSPLHF.

The chain employs TRBV9 and TRBJ2-7, with D maybe TRBD1 (6 bases). Trimming removed 0 bases at V and 2 bases at J, with 12 bases between. This CDR3 has 15 residues. Germline V gene sequence: CDR1 SGDLS, CDR2 YYNGEE. CDR3 residues: CASSVGWTETYEQYF. CDR3 DNA: TGTGCCAGCAGCGTAGGCTGGACAGAAACCTACGAGCAGTACTTC.

This chain joins TRBV19 and TRBJ2-5, with 12 bases lining up with TRBD2. The CDR3 contains 14 residues. Germline CDR1 LNHDA, CDR2 SQIVND (reference sequence). V lost 10 bases to trimming and J lost 0 bases; unmatched junction nucleotides: 3. The CDR3 spells CATGLAGYQETQYF. CDR3 nucleotides: TGTGCCACAGGACTAGCGGGGTACCAAGAGACCCAGTACTTC.